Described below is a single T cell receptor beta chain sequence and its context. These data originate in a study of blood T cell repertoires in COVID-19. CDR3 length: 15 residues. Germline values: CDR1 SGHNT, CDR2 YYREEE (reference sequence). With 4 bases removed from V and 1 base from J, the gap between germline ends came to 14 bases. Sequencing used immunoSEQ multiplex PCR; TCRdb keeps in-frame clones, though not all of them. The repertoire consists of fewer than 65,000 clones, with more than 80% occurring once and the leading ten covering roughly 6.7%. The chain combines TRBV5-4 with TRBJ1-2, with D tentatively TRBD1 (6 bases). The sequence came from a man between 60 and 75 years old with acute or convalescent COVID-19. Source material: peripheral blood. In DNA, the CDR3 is TGTGCCAGCAGCGGGACCGGGACACTTAACTATGGCTACACCTTC. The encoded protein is CASSGTGTLNYGYTF. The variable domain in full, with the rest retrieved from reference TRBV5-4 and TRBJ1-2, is ETGVTQSPTHLIKTRGQQVTLRCSSQSGHNTVSWYQQALGQGPQFIFQYYREEENGRGNFPPRFSGLQFPNYSSELNVNALELDDSALYLCASSGTGTLNYGYTFGSGTRLTVV.